What follows are 27 T cell receptor beta chains derived from one specimen sequenced in a study of Ad26.COV2.S vaccination and SARS-CoV-2 variants (dated by TCRdb to the early 2020s). Interpreted using the paper, the treatment or condition label stands for: some 20 received Ad26.COV2.S at low or high dose, single or two shots; roughly five received placebo; per-sample allocation not given. Repertoires of vaccine and placebo recipients were sequenced from samples taken on day 63 after the first injection. Receptor libraries were prepared by the immunoSEQ multiplex PCR assay. Entries here come from immuneACCESS through TCRdb and include only in-frame sequences with V and J called. Some clones fail to appear in such tables; in the studies checked, an unresolved V gene covers under half of the shortfall, and the cause of the remainder is unknown. This sample is represented by about 680,000 clones; about 90% of them were singletons. Approximately 1.5% of the sample is held by the ten biggest clonotypes.

This specimen was peripheral blood, taken in a trial of Ad26.COV2.S vaccine versus placebo. All receptors come from a person between 18 and 65 years old who received the Ad26.COV2.S COVID-19 vaccine or a placebo.

Concerning this clone: The identical CDR3 is also encoded by other nucleotide sequences in the sample. CDR3: CASSLRPGPSYEQYF. DNA of the CDR3: TGCGCCAGCAGCTTGAGGCCGGGACCCTCCTACGAGCAGTACTTC. The rearrangement uses TRBV5-1 and TRBJ2-7; perhaps D is TRBD1 or TRBD2 (5 bases each). Deletions cut 1 base from V and 0 bases from J, with 11 bases between. The CDR3 loop spans 15 amino acids. CDR1 is SGHRS and CDR2 is YFSETQ in the germline V gene.

The chain couples TRBV29-1 to TRBJ1-1; TRBD1 matches 7 bases. The CDR3 is 13 amino acids. V was pared by 6 bases and J by 4 bases, with 8 bases of the junction left unmatched. Per the germline V gene, CDR1 is SQVTM and CDR2 is ANQGSEA. The CDR3 protein is CSVEGAGGTEAFF. CDR3 in DNA: TGCAGCGTAGAGGGGGCGGGCGGCACTGAAGCTTTCTTT.

This rearrangement joins TRBV5-4 to TRBJ1-1, with D perhaps matching TRBD1 (6 bases). Germline CDR1 reads SGHNT; CDR2 reads YYREEE (reference sequence). V lost 4 bases and J lost 7, with 11 bases in between. The CDR3 totals 12 residues. CDR3 sequence: CASSIPRGEAFF. CDR3 DNA: TGTGCCAGCAGCATACCCAGGGGTGAAGCTTTCTTT.

The chain has TRBV30 and TRBJ1-2; no clear D gene. Deletions cut 0 bases from V and 4 bases from J, with 12 bases between. Per germline, CDR1 GTSNPN and CDR2 SVGIG (reference sequence). The CDR3 sequence is 14 residues long. The CDR3 protein is CAWSVLGGIYGYTF. The CDR3 DNA is TGTGCCTGGAGTGTACTCGGAGGGATCTATGGCTACACCTTC.

The rearrangement joins TRBV12-3 or TRBV12-4 to TRBJ2-1; D is unclear. The length of the CDR3 is 13 residues. Between the trimmed V and J ends, which lost 7 bases and 9 bases, there was a span of 16 bases. The CDR3 is CASKLARAGEQFF. The CDR3 DNA is TGTGCCAGCAAACTCGCCCGGGCTGGTGAGCAGTTCTTC.

This chain links TRBV5-1 with TRBJ1-4; a possible D gene is TRBD1 (6 bases). This CDR3 is built from 15 residues. The V end was cut by 0 bases, the J end by 10 bases, with 16 bases between. Germline values: CDR1 SGHRS, CDR2 YFSETQ. The CDR3 sequence: CASSLDSGARGKLFF. In DNA, the CDR3 is TGCGCCAGCAGCTTGGATTCGGGGGCGCGAGGAAAACTGTTTTTT.

The chain couples TRBV29-1 to TRBJ1-4; unclear D gene. CDR1 SQVTM and CDR2 ANQGSEA come from the germline V gene. The length of the CDR3 is 11 residues. Trimming shortened V by 4 bases and J by 6 bases, and 6 bases separated the two germline ends. The chain's CDR3 is CSVGSYEKLFF. The CDR3 DNA is TGCAGCGTTGGCAGCTATGAAAAACTGTTTTTT.

The chain carries TRBV2 and TRBJ2-5; D unclear. Germline V CDR1 and CDR2: SNHLY, FYNNEI. Deletions cut 8 bases from V and 1 base from J, with 5 bases between. This CDR3 comprises 11 residues. For the CDR3, the DNA is TGTGCCAGCCTCCTCCAAGAGACCCAGTACTTC. Residues: CASLLQETQYF. The full variable domain, its missing parts supplied by reference TRBV2 and TRBJ2-5, is EPEVTQTPSHQVTQMGQEVILRCVPISNHLYFYWYRQILGQKVEFLVSFYNNEISEKSEIFDDQFSVERPDGSNFTLKIRSTKLEDSAMYFCASLLQETQYFGPGTRLLVL.

This clone was seen a handful of times. The chain employs TRBV2 and TRBJ1-5, with D possibly TRBD1 on 6 matching bases. V was shortened by 7 bases and J by 1 base, with 8 bases between the two germline ends. The CDR3 sequence is 13 residues long. Looked up from germline, CDR1 is SNHLY and CDR2 is FYNNEI. This CDR3 is CASTDRSNQPQHF. CDR3 DNA: TGTGCCAGCACGGACAGAAGCAATCAGCCCCAGCATTTT.

This chain uses TRBV11-3 with TRBJ2-3; 7 positions match TRBD2. CDR1 is SGHNT and CDR2 is YENEEA in the germline V gene. The CDR3 extends over 14 amino acids. V lost 1 base and J lost 3; bases outside the gene matches: 1. The DNA for the CDR3 is TGTGCCAGCAGCTTAGCGGGAGGTACAGATACGCAGTATTTT. This codes for CASSLAGGTDTQYF. The whole variable domain, remainder taken from reference TRBV11-3 and TRBJ2-3, is EAGVVQSPRYKIIEKKQPVAFWCNPISGHNTLYWYLQNLGQGPELLIRYENEEAVDDSQLPKDRFSAERLKGVDSTLKIQPAELGDSAVYLCASSLAGGTDTQYFGPGTRLTVL.

The chain couples TRBV12-3 or TRBV12-4 to TRBJ2-1, with 7 bases that match TRBD2. The ends lost 4 bases at V and 9 bases at J; junction bases unmatched: 6. The CDR3 covers 13 residues. CDR3 loop: CASSSREVVEQFF. The CDR3 DNA reads TGTGCCAGCAGTTCTCGGGAGGTGGTTGAGCAGTTCTTC.

The chain joins TRBV5-1 to TRBJ2-3, with TRBD1 matching over 8 bases. This CDR3 is built from 14 residues. Losses at the gene ends were 3 bases for V and 1 base for J; bases not matched to a gene: 1. CDR1 is SGHRS and CDR2 is YFSETQ in the germline V gene. The CDR3 nucleotides are TGCGCCAGCAGCTCGGGACAGGGCACAGATACGCAGTATTTT. It is translated as CASSSGQGTDTQYF.

The chain joins TRBV19 to TRBJ2-6; TRBD2 matches 11 bases. Unmatched junction bases numbered 6, after V lost 2 bases and J lost 0 bases. The CDR3 runs to 19 residues. Germline CDR1 LNHDA, CDR2 SQIVND (reference sequence). CDR3 amino acids: CASSIIGLAGSSGANVLTF. The CDR3 nucleotides read TGTGCCAGTAGTATAATCGGACTAGCGGGTAGCTCTGGGGCCAACGTCCTGACTTTC.

This clone was seen a single time. The chain couples TRBV5-1 to TRBJ2-1, with 8 positions matching TRBD2. There are 13 residues in the CDR3. Germline V lookup: CDR1 SGHRS, CDR2 YFSETQ. V lost 6 bases, J lost 5 bases, and 4 bases stayed unmatched. The CDR3 DNA reads as TGCGCCAGCAAGGATAGCGGGGACAATGAGCAGTTCTTC. The encoded protein is CASKDSGDNEQFF.

This rearrangement joins TRBV3-1 (or the pseudogene TRBV3-2) to TRBJ2-5, with TRBD1 matching 8 bases. V shed 1 base, J shed 2 bases, and the junction held 3 bases outside the gene matches. The CDR3 covers 15 residues. Germline-derived CDR1 and CDR2 are LGHDT and YNNKEL (reference sequence). The CDR3 reads CASSQGQGRQETQYF. In DNA, the CDR3 is TGTGCCAGCAGCCAAGGACAGGGGAGACAAGAGACCCAGTACTTC.

This rearrangement joins TRBV2 to TRBJ2-7; D uncertain. The CDR3 length is 12 residues. Germline CDR1 is SNHLY and CDR2 is FYNNEI. V dropped 8 bases and J dropped 0 bases, with 8 bases sitting between them. CDR3 loop: CASGSYSYEQYF. Written as DNA, the CDR3 is TGTGCCAGCGGTTCTTACTCCTACGAGCAGTACTTC.

This chain joins TRBV27 and TRBJ1-1; D not resolved. With 5 bases removed from V and 0 bases from J, the gap between germline ends came to 10 bases. The CDR3 consists of 14 residues. Germline values: CDR1 MNHEY, CDR2 SMNVEV (reference sequence). The CDR3 bases are TGTGCCAGCAGTCACGACTGGCTGAACACTGAAGCTTTCTTT. It is translated as CASSHDWLNTEAFF.

This clone was picked up a small number of times. The chain carries TRBV25-1 and TRBJ2-7, with TRBD2 matching over 8 bases. The V gene end was trimmed by 6 bases and the J gene end by 3 bases; junction bases not matched to a gene: 7. The CDR3 is 14 residues long. CDR1 and CDR2 from the germline V gene are MGHDK and SYGVNS. CDR3 in DNA: TGTGCCAGCAGGGGGGGGCTAGCGGGCTACGAGCAGTACTTC. Amino acids: CASRGGLAGYEQYF.

The rearrangement joins TRBV18 to TRBJ1-1; 7 nucleotides agree with TRBD1. This CDR3 contains 15 residues. Germline CDR1 reads KGHSH; CDR2 reads LQKENI. Unmatched junction bases numbered 5, after V lost 4 bases and J lost 0 bases. In nucleotides, the CDR3 is TGTGCCAGCTCACGCGAGACAGGGATGAACACTGAAGCTTTCTTT. Translation: CASSRETGMNTEAFF.

The DNA of the CDR3 is TGTGCCAGCAGCTTATTGGGGACTAGCGGGACAGAGACCCAGTACTTC. Translation gives CASSLLGTSGTETQYF. The chain combines TRBV7-9 with TRBJ2-5; 13 nucleotides line up with TRBD2. The trim removed 2 bases at V and 4 bases at J, leaving 4 bases unmatched. Germline-derived CDR1 and CDR2 are SEHNR and FQNEAQ (reference sequence). The CDR3 has 16 amino acids. Supplemented by reference TRBV7-9 and TRBJ2-5, the full variable domain reads DTGVSQNPRHKITKRGQNVTFRCDPISEHNRLYWYRQTLGQGPEFLTYFQNEAQLEKSRLLSDRFSAERPKGSFSTLEIQRTEQGDSAMYLCASSLLGTSGTETQYFGPGTRLLVL.

In DNA form, the CDR3 reads TGTGCCAGTGCGGACAGGGGGCTTACAGATACGCAGTATTTT. It yields the protein CASADRGLTDTQYF. The chain recombines TRBV19 with TRBJ2-3; 11 bases map to TRBD1. V was pared by 8 bases and J by 3 bases, with 4 bases of the junction left unmatched. CDR1 is LNHDA and CDR2 is SQIVND in the germline V gene (reference sequence). The CDR3 is 14 amino acids.

V usage is TRBV2 and J usage is TRBJ1-5, with 9 bases identical to TRBD1. Unmatched junction bases numbered 2, after V lost 9 bases and J lost 2 bases. The V gene's germline CDR1 is SNHLY and CDR2 FYNNEI. The CDR3 is 13 amino acids. CDR3 sequence: CARTGGRNQPQHF. The CDR3 nucleotides are TGTGCCAGGACAGGGGGTCGCAATCAGCCCCAGCATTTT.

The chain combines TRBV20-1 with TRBJ1-1; D gene uncertain. Germline loops: CDR1 DFQATT, CDR2 SNEGSKA (reference sequence). Trimming pared 4 bases from V and 0 bases from J, leaving 3 bases between. The CDR3 loop spans 11 amino acids. CDR3 nucleotides: TGCAGTGCTACCGTGAACACTGAAGCTTTCTTT. Its protein is CSATVNTEAFF.

The chain uses TRBV3-1 (or the pseudogene TRBV3-2) and TRBJ2-7; 9 positions agree with TRBD2. V lost 4 bases, J lost 2 bases, and 6 bases stayed unmatched. In germline, CDR1 is LGHDT, CDR2 YNNKEL (reference sequence). The CDR3 runs to 15 residues. The CDR3 reads CASSRGAGGAYEQYF. The CDR3 DNA sequence: TGTGCCAGCAGCCGGGGAGCGGGGGGAGCCTACGAGCAGTACTTC.

V gene TRBV19 combines with J gene TRBJ1-1; D is unresolved. This CDR3 has 13 residues. The V gene's germline CDR1 is LNHDA and CDR2 SQIVND (reference sequence). Trimming stripped 6 bases from V and 1 base from J, with 9 bases between. DNA for the CDR3: TGTGCCAGTAGATTTCGGGGGAACACTGAAGCTTTCTTT. Translation gives CASRFRGNTEAFF.

This chain connects TRBV30 to TRBJ1-1; a weak D match, TRBD1 (5 bases). Germline loops: CDR1 GTSNPN, CDR2 SVGIG (reference sequence). CDR3 length: 13 amino acids. V was pared by 0 bases and J by 5 bases, with 10 bases between. Written as DNA, the CDR3 is TGTGCCTGGAGTGTACTAGGGGTGACTGAAGCTTTCTTT. Its protein is CAWSVLGVTEAFF.

The chain combines TRBV5-1 with TRBJ2-2, with D uncertain. The germline V and J ends were trimmed by 6 bases and 1 base, with 16 bases remaining between them. Germline CDR1 reads SGHRS; CDR2 reads YFSETQ. CDR3 length equals 16 residues. Here the CDR3 reads CASIDEAGRNTGELFF. The DNA of the CDR3 is TGCGCCAGCATCGATGAAGCAGGACGGAACACCGGGGAGCTGTTTTTT.